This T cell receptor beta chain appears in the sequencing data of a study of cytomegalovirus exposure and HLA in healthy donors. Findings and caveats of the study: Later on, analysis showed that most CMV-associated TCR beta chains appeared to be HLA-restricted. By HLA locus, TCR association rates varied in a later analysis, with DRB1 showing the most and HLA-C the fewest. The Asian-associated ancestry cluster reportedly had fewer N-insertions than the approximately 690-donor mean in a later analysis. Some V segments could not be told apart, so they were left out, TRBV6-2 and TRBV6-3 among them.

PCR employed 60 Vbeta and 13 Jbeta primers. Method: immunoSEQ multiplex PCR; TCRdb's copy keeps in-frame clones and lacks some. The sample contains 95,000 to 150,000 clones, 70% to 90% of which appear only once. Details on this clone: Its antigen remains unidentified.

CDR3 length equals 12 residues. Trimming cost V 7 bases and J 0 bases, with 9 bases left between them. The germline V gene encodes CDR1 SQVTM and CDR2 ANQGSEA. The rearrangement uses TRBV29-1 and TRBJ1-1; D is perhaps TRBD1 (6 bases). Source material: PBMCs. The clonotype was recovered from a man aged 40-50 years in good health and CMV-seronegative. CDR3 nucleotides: TGCAGCGGTACAGGGCTGAACACTGAAGCTTTCTTT. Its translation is CSGTGLNTEAFF.